This TCR beta chain was documented in a study of OX40 agonist ivuxolimab in advanced cancers. Overall study context: Among those enrolled, mean age was about 63 years (range roughly 20 to 79) and over 70% were male.

Trimming took 6 bases from V and 4 from J; bases not matched to a gene: 2. The germline gives CDR1 SNHLY, CDR2 FYNNEI. The CDR3 has 13 residues. With regard to this clone: Its antigen is unknown.

Study-wide findings and caveats: People who partly responded at 0.1-3.0 mg/kg had some of the least clonal expansion seen. Among T cells, CD8+ cells averaged more expanded clones than CD4+ cells.

Assay used: immunoSEQ multiplex PCR; TCRdb lists only in-frame clones, some missing. The sample includes 76,000 or so clones, roughly nine tenths seen only once; the top ten take over 10%. The sequence derives from an adult with an advanced solid tumor such as melanoma, head and neck, liver or kidney cancer. The starting material was CD4+ or CD8+ T cells sorted from blood, obtained in a trial of the OX40 agonist ivuxolimab. The chain combines TRBV2 with TRBJ2-5; the match to TRBD1 covers 10 bases. The CDR3 nucleotides read TGTGCCAGCAGGAGGGACAGGGGAGAGACCCAGTACTTC. Its protein product is CASRRDRGETQYF.